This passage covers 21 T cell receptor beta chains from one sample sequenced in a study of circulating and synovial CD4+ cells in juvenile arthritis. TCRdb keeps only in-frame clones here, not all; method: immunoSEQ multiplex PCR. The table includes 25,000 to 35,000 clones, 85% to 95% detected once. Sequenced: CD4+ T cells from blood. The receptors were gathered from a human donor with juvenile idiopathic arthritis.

In nucleotides, the CDR3 is TGCGCCAGCAGCCAGCGGGACAGGGGCTACGAGCAGTACTTC. Encoded protein: CASSQRDRGYEQYF. The chain is built from TRBV5-1 and TRBJ2-7; 10 nucleotides match TRBD1. Unmatched junction bases numbered 4, after V lost 4 bases and J lost 3 bases. The CDR3 spans 14 residues. Germline V gives CDR1 SGHRS, CDR2 YFSETQ.

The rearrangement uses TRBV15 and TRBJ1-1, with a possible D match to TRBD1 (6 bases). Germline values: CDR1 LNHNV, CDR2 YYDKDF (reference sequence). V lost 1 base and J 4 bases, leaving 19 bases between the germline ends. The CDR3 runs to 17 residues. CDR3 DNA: TGTGCCACCAGCAGAGGGCATCGGGACAAAGGATTCACTGAAGCTTTCTTT. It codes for CATSRGHRDKGFTEAFF.

This CDR3 is CSGRGAHEQYF. In DNA form, the CDR3 reads TGCAGCGGTCGGGGGGCCCACGAGCAGTACTTC. V and J are TRBV29-1 and TRBJ2-7, with D tentatively TRBD2 (7 bases). The CDR3 is 11 amino acids. V was pared by 7 bases and J by 5 bases, with 12 bases between. Per germline, CDR1 SQVTM and CDR2 ANQGSEA.

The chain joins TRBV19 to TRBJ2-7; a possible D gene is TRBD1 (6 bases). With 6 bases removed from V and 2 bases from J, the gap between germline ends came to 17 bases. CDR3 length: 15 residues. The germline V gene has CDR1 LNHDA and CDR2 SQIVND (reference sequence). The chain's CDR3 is CASSETGTRTYEQYF. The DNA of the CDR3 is TGTGCCAGTAGCGAAACCGGGACACGGACCTACGAGCAGTACTTC.

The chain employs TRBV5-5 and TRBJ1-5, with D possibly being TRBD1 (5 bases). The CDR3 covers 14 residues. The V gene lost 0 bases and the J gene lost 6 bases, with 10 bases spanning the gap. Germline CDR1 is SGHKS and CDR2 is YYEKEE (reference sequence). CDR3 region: CASSLDPGGQPQHF. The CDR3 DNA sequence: TGTGCCAGCAGCTTGGATCCGGGGGGTCAGCCCCAGCATTTT.

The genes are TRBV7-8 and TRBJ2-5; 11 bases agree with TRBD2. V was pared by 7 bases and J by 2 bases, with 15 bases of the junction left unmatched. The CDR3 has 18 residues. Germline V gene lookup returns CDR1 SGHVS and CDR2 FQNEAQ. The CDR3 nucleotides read TGTGCCAGCACCGATGTTAAGGGACTAGCGGCCCAACAAGAGACCCAGTACTTC. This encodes CASTDVKGLAAQQETQYF.

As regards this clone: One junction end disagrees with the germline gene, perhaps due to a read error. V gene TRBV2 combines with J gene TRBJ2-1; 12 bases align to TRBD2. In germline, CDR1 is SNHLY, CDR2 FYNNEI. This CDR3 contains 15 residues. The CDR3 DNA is TGTGCAAGCAAACGAGGGACTAGCGGGTACAATGAGCAGTTCTTC. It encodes CASKRGTSGYNEQFF.

Here the CDR3 reads CASSQERENEQFF. The CDR3 DNA reads TGCGCCAGCAGCCAAGAGCGGGAGAATGAGCAGTTCTTC. V usage is TRBV4-1 and J usage is TRBJ2-1; 7 bases match TRBD2. J lost 7 bases, V lost 0 bases, and 0 bases had no gene match. The CDR3 has 13 amino acids. Germline V gives CDR1 MGHRA, CDR2 YSYEKL.

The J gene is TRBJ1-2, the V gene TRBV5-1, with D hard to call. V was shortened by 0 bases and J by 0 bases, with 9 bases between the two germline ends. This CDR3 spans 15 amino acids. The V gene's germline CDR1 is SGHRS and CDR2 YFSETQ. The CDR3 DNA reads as TGCGCCAGCAGCTTGGGTAGCAACCCTAACTATGGCTACACCTTC. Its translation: CASSLGSNPNYGYTF.

CDR3 bases: TGCGCCAGCAGTTATGGCGGGCTGACGAACACCGGGGAGCTGTTTTTT. This gives the protein CASSYGGLTNTGELFF. The V gene is TRBV10-1, the J gene TRBJ2-2, with a possible D match to TRBD2 (5 bases). The length of the CDR3 is 16 residues. From germline, CDR1 is WNHNN and CDR2 SYGVQD (reference sequence). The V gene lost 5 bases and the J gene lost 0 bases, with 13 bases spanning the gap.

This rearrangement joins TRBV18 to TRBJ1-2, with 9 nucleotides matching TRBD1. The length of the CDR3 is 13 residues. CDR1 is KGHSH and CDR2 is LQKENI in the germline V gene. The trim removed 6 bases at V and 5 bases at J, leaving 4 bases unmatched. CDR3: CASSQDRGYGYTF. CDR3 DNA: TGTGCCAGCTCGCAGGACAGGGGATATGGCTACACCTTC.

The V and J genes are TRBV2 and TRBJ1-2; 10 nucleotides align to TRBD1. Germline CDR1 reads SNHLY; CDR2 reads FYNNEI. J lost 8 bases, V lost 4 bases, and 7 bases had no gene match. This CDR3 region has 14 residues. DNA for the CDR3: TGTGCCAGCAGTGTAAGACAGGGGGCGGGAGGCTACACCTTC. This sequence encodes CASSVRQGAGGYTF.

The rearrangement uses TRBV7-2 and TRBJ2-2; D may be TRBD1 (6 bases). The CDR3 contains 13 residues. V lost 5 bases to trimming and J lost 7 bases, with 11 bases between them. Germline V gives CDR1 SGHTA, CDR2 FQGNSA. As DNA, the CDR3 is TGTGCCAGCAGCACCCAGGGGAACGGGGAGCTGTTTTTT. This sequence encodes CASSTQGNGELFF.

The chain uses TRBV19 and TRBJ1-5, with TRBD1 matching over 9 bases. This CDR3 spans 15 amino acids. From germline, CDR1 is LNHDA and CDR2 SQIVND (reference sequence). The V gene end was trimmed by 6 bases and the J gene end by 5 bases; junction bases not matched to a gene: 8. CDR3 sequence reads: CASRRGTGTHQPQHF. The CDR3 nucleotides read TGTGCCAGTAGACGAGGGACAGGGACTCATCAGCCCCAGCATTTT.

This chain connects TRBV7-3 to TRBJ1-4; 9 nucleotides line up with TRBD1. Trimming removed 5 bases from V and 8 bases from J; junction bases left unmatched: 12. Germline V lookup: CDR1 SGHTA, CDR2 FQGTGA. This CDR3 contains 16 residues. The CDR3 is CASSLGTGLGEEKLFF. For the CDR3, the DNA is TGTGCCAGCAGCCTCGGGACAGGGCTCGGTGAAGAAAAACTGTTTTTT.

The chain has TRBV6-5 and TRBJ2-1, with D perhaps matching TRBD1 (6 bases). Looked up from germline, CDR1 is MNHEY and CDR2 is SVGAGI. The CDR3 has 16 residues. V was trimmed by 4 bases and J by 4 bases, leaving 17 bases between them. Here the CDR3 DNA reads TGTGCCAGCAGTTCCCTCCTTGGACAGTTTTACAATGAGCAGTTCTTC. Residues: CASSSLLGQFYNEQFF.

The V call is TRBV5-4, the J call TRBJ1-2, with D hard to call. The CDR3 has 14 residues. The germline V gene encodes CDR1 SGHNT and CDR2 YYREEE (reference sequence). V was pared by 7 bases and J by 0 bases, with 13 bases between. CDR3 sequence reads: CASSLGGTNYGYTF. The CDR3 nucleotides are TGTGCCAGCTCGTTAGGAGGAACTAACTATGGCTACACCTTC.

The CDR3 here is CASSNGSGGRGYTF. CDR3 coding DNA: TGTGCCAGCAGCAACGGGTCCGGGGGGAGAGGCTACACCTTC. The chain couples TRBV7-2 to TRBJ1-2; a weak D match, TRBD1 (5 bases). The CDR3 sequence is 14 residues long. Germline V gene lookup returns CDR1 SGHTA and CDR2 FQGNSA. V lost 5 bases and J lost 8, with 18 bases in between.

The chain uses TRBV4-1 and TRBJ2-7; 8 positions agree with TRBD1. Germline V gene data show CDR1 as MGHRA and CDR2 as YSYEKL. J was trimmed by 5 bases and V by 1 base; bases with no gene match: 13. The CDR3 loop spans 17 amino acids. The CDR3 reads CASSQASGQGREDEQYF. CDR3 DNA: TGCGCCAGCAGCCAAGCCTCCGGACAGGGACGTGAGGACGAGCAGTACTTC.

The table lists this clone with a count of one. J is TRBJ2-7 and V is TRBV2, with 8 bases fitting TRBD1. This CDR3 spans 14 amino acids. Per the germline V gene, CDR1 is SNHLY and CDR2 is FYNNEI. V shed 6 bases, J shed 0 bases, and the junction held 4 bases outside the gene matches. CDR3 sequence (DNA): TGTGCCAGCAGCCGGGACAGGATCTCCTACGAGCAGTACTTC. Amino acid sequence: CASSRDRISYEQYF.

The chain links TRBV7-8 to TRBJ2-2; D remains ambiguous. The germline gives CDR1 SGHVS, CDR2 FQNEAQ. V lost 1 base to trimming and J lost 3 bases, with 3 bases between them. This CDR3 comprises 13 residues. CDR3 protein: CASSLVDTGELFF. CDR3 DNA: TGTGCCAGCAGCTTAGTAGACACCGGGGAGCTGTTTTTT.